The clone carrying this T cell receptor (beta chain) was recorded at least ten times. This specimen comes from a study of regulatory T cells in long-lasting Graves disease. Combining iRepertoire HTBI primers with Arm-PCR of CDR3 regions, the authors built TCR beta libraries. One entry per CDR3 protein results from TCRdb running MiXCR on the multiplex PCR reads. Among 300,000 to 400,000 distinct CDR3 sequences, 16% were seen once, and the ten largest hold just under 30%. Time point specified: newly diagnosed GD, antithyroid drugs for less than 3 months. The TCR library was made from RNA extracted from PBMCs. The same sample was also used in a study of T cells in Graves' hyperthyroidism and ophthalmopathy.

This receptor was taken from a man in his forties with Graves disease. Specimen: peripheral blood mononuclear cells (PBMCs), collected at new diagnosis, from a patient treated with antithyroid drugs.

In nucleotides, the CDR3 is TGCGCCAGCAGCTTGGTGGCTACTGAGCAGTTCTTC. Translation gives CASSLVATEQFF. The genes are TRBV5-1 and TRBJ2-1; no reliable D call. The CDR3 sequence is 12 residues long. Between the trimmed V and J ends, which lost 0 bases and 9 bases, there was a span of 7 bases. Germline CDR1 and CDR2: SGHRS and YFSETQ. The full variable domain, completed using reference TRBV5-1 and TRBJ2-1, is KAGVTQTPRYLIKTRGQQVTLSCSPISGHRSVSWYQQTPGQGLQFLFEYFSETQRNKGNFPGRFSGRQFSNSRSEMNVSTLELGDSALYLCASSLVATEQFFGPGTRLTVL.